A single sample gave rise to the 10 T cell receptor beta chains below, sequenced in a study of blood T cells in healthy people across ages. With a J-beta primer mix and a sample-barcoded 5' primer, a second PCR ran about 7 to 12 cycles. TCRdb re-called the 5' RACE reads through MiXCR, storing one row per CDR3 protein. The sample includes 630,000 or so distinct CDR3 sequences, about a third seen only once; the top ten take 15%. Input material: blood. These receptors were collected from a woman over 75 in good health.

This chain connects TRBV20-1 to TRBJ2-1; 14 bases are shared with TRBD2. The CDR3 spans 18 residues. CDR1 is DFQATT, CDR2 SNEGSKA, per germline (reference sequence). V was pared by 5 bases and J by 4 bases, with 13 bases of the junction left unmatched. The CDR3 coding sequence is TGCAGTGCTCCAGGGACTAGCGGGGGATGGAGACCATACAATGAGCAGTTCTTC. Protein: CSAPGTSGGWRPYNEQFF.

This clonotype has at least ten counts. A read error is possible here, since a much larger clone lies one base away. The CDR3 is CASSQDRATGSYEQYF. CDR3 nucleotides: TGCGCCAGCAGCCAAGACCGGGCCACCGGCTCCTACGAGCAGTACTTC. V is TRBV4-3 and J is TRBJ2-7; D is uncertain. CDR1 and CDR2 from the germline V gene are LGHNA and YSLEER. The CDR3 spans 16 residues. The V end lost 0 bases, the J end lost 0 bases, and 12 bases lay between the germline ends.

This clonotype has at least ten counts. The chain has TRBV7-8 and TRBJ2-1; D could derive from TRBD1 or TRBD2 (5 bases each). Trimming stripped 4 bases from V and 12 bases from J, with 13 bases between. CDR1 SGHVS and CDR2 FQNEAQ come from the germline V gene. CDR3 length equals 12 residues. DNA of the CDR3: TGTGCCAGCAGCTCGACAGCAGAGGGGCAGTTCTTC. Residues: CASSSTAEGQFF.

This clonotype was observed at least ten times. This chain joins TRBV5-1 and TRBJ2-7; D possibly corresponds to TRBD1 (6 bases). CDR3 length: 19 residues. The germline V gene has CDR1 SGHRS and CDR2 YFSETQ. Trimming shortened V by 1 base and J by 0 bases, and 23 bases separated the two germline ends. DNA of the CDR3: TGCGCCAGCAGCTTGAGGGGTGGATCGGGACAAGGTCTCTCCTACGAGCAGTACTTC. Its translation is CASSLRGGSGQGLSYEQYF.

This clonotype was picked up a small number of times. The CDR3 DNA follows: TGTGCCAGCAGTGGTAGCGGGGGGTCCAGCTCCTACAATGAGCAGTTCTTC. It is translated as CASSGSGGSSSYNEQFF. V gene TRBV6-1 combines with J gene TRBJ2-1; 10 bases are a match to TRBD2. The ends lost 4 bases at V and 0 bases at J; junction bases unmatched: 6. Germline values: CDR1 MNHNS, CDR2 SASEGT. The CDR3 spans 17 residues.

V and J are TRBV6-5 and TRBJ1-5, with no clear D. Germline CDR1 reads MNHEY; CDR2 reads SVGAGI. This CDR3 contains 14 residues. V was cut by 5 bases and J by 4 bases, with 12 bases left in between. The CDR3 DNA follows: TGTGCCAGCAGTACCGGGATTAGGAATCAGCCCCAGCATTTT. Residues: CASSTGIRNQPQHF.

This clonotype has a count of ten or more. The chain employs TRBV5-1 and TRBJ2-7; tentative D call: TRBD1 (5 bases). CDR3 size: 13 residues. Germline CDR1 reads SGHRS; CDR2 reads YFSETQ. V lost 3 bases and J lost 2, with 9 bases in between. CDR3 residues: CASSSGQTYEQYF. The CDR3 DNA is TGCGCCAGCAGCTCCGGACAAACCTACGAGCAGTACTTC.

For this clonotype: Just one base apart from a much larger clone, this may be a read error. The chain employs TRBV3-1 and TRBJ2-7; 11 bases match TRBD2. This CDR3 is 17 amino acids long. Germline V gene data show CDR1 as LGHDT and CDR2 as YNNKEL (reference sequence). The CDR3 spells CASSQGSVGLAAYEQSF. In DNA, the CDR3 is TGTGCCAGCAGCCAAGGATCTGTGGGACTAGCGGCCTACGAGCAGTCCTTC.

With regard to this clonotype: Being one base from a much bigger clone, this may be a read error. This sequence joins TRBV9 and TRBJ1-4; perhaps TRBD1 as D (5 bases). CDR3 size: 18 residues. V gave up 2 bases and J gave up 5 bases, with 22 bases separating them. Germline CDR1 and CDR2: SGDLS and YYNGEE. The DNA for the CDR3 is TGTGCCAGCAGCGTCGGTTTGGGGGGACCCGGACGGAATGAAAAACTGTTTTTT. It codes for CASSVGLGGPGRNEKLFF.

This clonotype was found many times. The chain joins TRBV4-3 to TRBJ2-1; D is perhaps TRBD2 (6 bases). Trimming removed 2 bases from V and 0 bases from J, with 17 bases in between. CDR1 is LGHNA, CDR2 YSLEER, per germline. The CDR3 runs 18 residues. The CDR3 nucleotides read TGCGCCAGCAGCCAAAGGTGGGCCGGCGGGGCCTCCTACAATGAGCAGTTCTTC. Amino acid sequence: CASSQRWAGGASYNEQFF.